These 29 T cell receptor beta chains share one sample of origin, sequenced in a study of blood T cell repertoires in COVID-19. The table came from immunoSEQ multiplex PCR; TCRdb's copy has only in-frame clones and leaves some out. The table lists fewer than 200,000 clones, 65% to 85% of them singletons. What was sequenced was peripheral blood. Receptors were obtained from a woman aged 70-85 years who had recovered from COVID-19.

This rearrangement joins TRBV11-1 to TRBJ1-2; D may be TRBD1 (5 bases). The V gene lost 2 bases and the J gene lost 3 bases, with 13 bases spanning the gap. From germline, CDR1 is SGHAT and CDR2 FQDESV (reference sequence). The CDR3 is made up of 15 amino acids. CDR3 sequence: CASSLTGQTDYGYTF. CDR3 sequence (DNA): TGTGCCAGCAGCTTAACCGGGCAGACAGACTATGGCTACACCTTC. Variable domain in full (rest from reference TRBV11-1 and TRBJ1-2): EAEVAQSPRYKITEKSQAVAFWCDPISGHATLYWYRQILGQGPELLVQFQDESVVDDSQLPKDRFSAERLKGVDSTLKIQPAELGDSAMYLCASSLTGQTDYGYTFGSGTRLTVV.

CDR3 DNA: TGTGCCAGCAGCCAAGAGGGTGGGCTTGGAGATACGCAGTATTTT. Translated: CASSQEGGLGDTQYF. This rearrangement joins TRBV3-1 (or the pseudogene TRBV3-2) to TRBJ2-3; D uncertain. The V and J ends lost 0 bases and 5 bases respectively, with 12 bases between them. CDR1 is LGHDT, CDR2 YNNKEL, per germline (reference sequence). The CDR3 spans 15 residues.

The chain recombines TRBV27 with TRBJ1-2, with D possibly TRBD1 on 6 matching bases. Germline V gene lookup returns CDR1 MNHEY and CDR2 SMNVEV (reference sequence). The CDR3 spans 14 residues. The V gene lost 5 bases and the J gene lost 8 bases, with 18 bases spanning the gap. CDR3 in DNA: TGTGCCAGCAGTCCTAGCGGGGGCAGGGTGGGCTACACCTTC. It yields the protein CASSPSGGRVGYTF.

The chain combines TRBV18 with TRBJ2-6, with D tentatively TRBD1 (5 bases). V lost 2 bases and J lost 1, with 6 bases in between. The CDR3 covers 15 residues. Germline CDR1 KGHSH, CDR2 LQKENI. The CDR3 region is CASSPSGSGANVLTF. In nucleotides, the CDR3 is TGTGCCAGCTCACCATCAGGGTCTGGGGCCAACGTCCTGACTTTC.

The chain uses TRBV2 and TRBJ1-2, with a tentative D call TRBD1 (5 bases). This CDR3 spans 13 amino acids. Trimming removed 6 bases from V and 5 bases from J, with 13 bases in between. Germline V CDR1 and CDR2: SNHLY, FYNNEI. CDR3 nucleotides: TGTGCCAGCAGGGGGCCCTGGGGATATGGCTACACCTTC. Protein sequence: CASRGPWGYGYTF.

The chain has TRBV7-9 and TRBJ2-2, with 9 bases fitting TRBD1. Germline values: CDR1 SEHNR, CDR2 FQNEAQ (reference sequence). Trimming at V came to 8 bases and at J to 2 bases, leaving 6 bases not matched to a gene. The CDR3 is 15 amino acids. CDR3 in amino acids: CASDLGQGNTGELFF. The DNA of the CDR3 is TGTGCCAGCGACCTGGGACAGGGCAACACCGGGGAGCTGTTTTTT.

V gene TRBV19 combines with J gene TRBJ2-5; D uncertain. The ends were cut back, 4 bases at V and 0 bases at J, with 9 bases in the middle. CDR1 and CDR2 (germline): LNHDA, SQIVND (reference sequence). The CDR3 is 14 amino acids. CDR3: CASSRSVYQETQYF. The CDR3 coding sequence is TGTGCCAGTAGTAGGTCGGTGTACCAAGAGACCCAGTACTTC.

This clone was detected once. CDR3 nucleotides: TGTGCCATCACCAGGACTGAGAACACTGAAGCTTTCTTT. This translates into CAITRTENTEAFF. V and J are TRBV10-3 and TRBJ1-1; D remains unclear. The CDR3 length is 13 residues. The germline CDR1 and CDR2 sequences are ENHRY and SYGVKD. Deletions cut 7 bases from V and 1 base from J, with 10 bases between.

V and J are TRBV28 and TRBJ2-4; TRBD1 agrees at 9 bases. The junction had 8 bases not matched to a gene; V was cut back by 5 bases and J by 0 bases. Germline loops: CDR1 MDHEN, CDR2 SYDVKM. The CDR3 runs to 17 residues. The CDR3 reads CASSPSGTGLAKNIQYF. CDR3 nucleotide sequence: TGTGCCAGCAGTCCCTCCGGGACAGGGCTAGCCAAAAACATTCAGTACTTC.

The V call is TRBV24-1, the J call TRBJ2-2; possibly TRBD1 for D (6 bases). Trimming removed 4 bases from V and 0 bases from J, with 11 bases in between. Germline V gene lookup returns CDR1 KGHDR and CDR2 SFDVKD. The CDR3 is made up of 16 amino acids. CDR3 nucleotides: TGTGCCACCAGTGACCGGGACATCGCGAACACCGGGGAGCTGTTTTTT. Amino acid sequence: CATSDRDIANTGELFF.

The chain employs TRBV6-2 or TRBV6-3 and TRBJ2-2, with TRBD2 identical over 13 bases. With V trimmed by 5 bases and J by 2 bases, 2 bases remained unmatched. The germline gives CDR1 MNHEY, CDR2 SVGEGT. The CDR3 runs to 16 residues. The CDR3 here is CASSGGLAGNTGELFF. The CDR3 DNA is TGTGCCAGCAGTGGGGGACTAGCGGGAAACACCGGGGAGCTGTTTTTT.

The chain uses TRBV6-4 and TRBJ2-5; TRBD1 might be the D (5 bases). The CDR3 is 13 residues long. The germline CDR1 and CDR2 sequences are MRHNA and SNTAGT. V lost 6 bases, J lost 7 bases, and 15 bases lay in between. The DNA for the CDR3 is TGTGCCAGCAGCCCCGGCTTAGGGGCGACCCAGTACTTC. Its protein is CASSPGLGATQYF.

V and J are TRBV10-3 and TRBJ2-1, with no clear D. The germline gives CDR1 ENHRY, CDR2 SYGVKD. The CDR3 runs 16 residues. V shed 0 bases and J shed 6 bases, with 15 bases lying between them. The CDR3 spells CAISESGRPPANEQFF. The CDR3 DNA sequence: TGTGCCATCAGTGAGTCTGGGCGCCCCCCCGCCAATGAGCAGTTCTTC.

This clone was observed a single time. The chain combines TRBV30 with TRBJ2-3; 7 bases are a match to TRBD2. Trimming removed 5 bases from V and 1 base from J; junction bases left unmatched: 6. The CDR3 spans 14 residues. Germline V gene sequence: CDR1 GTSNPN, CDR2 SVGIG (reference sequence). This CDR3 reads CAWGSGTGTDTQYF. Here the CDR3 DNA reads TGTGCCTGGGGGAGCGGGACTGGCACAGATACGCAGTATTTT. Full variable domain (outside the CDR3, taken from reference TRBV30 and TRBJ2-3): SQTIHQWPATLVQPVGSPLSLECTVEGTSNPNLYWYRQAAGRGLQLLFYSVGIGQISSEVPQNLSASRPQDRQFILSSKKLLLSDSGFYLCAWGSGTGTDTQYFGPGTRLTVL.

This clone has just a few counts. The V and J genes are TRBV3-1 (or the pseudogene TRBV3-2) and TRBJ2-7; the D gene is possibly TRBD1 (5 bases). The V end lost 1 base, the J end lost 2 bases, and 9 bases lay between the germline ends. The CDR3 is 14 amino acids. Looked up from germline, CDR1 is LGHDT and CDR2 is YNNKEL (reference sequence). The CDR3 bases are TGTGCCAGCAGCCAAGGGGGCTTTACCTACGAGCAGTACTTC. Its translation is CASSQGGFTYEQYF.

This chain connects TRBV7-9 to TRBJ1-2, with D maybe TRBD1 (6 bases). V was clipped by 7 bases and J by 8 bases, with 14 bases between them. This CDR3 is 12 amino acids long. Germline V CDR1 and CDR2: SEHNR, FQNEAQ (reference sequence). CDR3 nucleotide sequence: TGTGCCAGCAACGTTTATGGGGGCGGCTACACCTTC. It translates to CASNVYGGGYTF.

The chain employs TRBV7-2 and TRBJ2-1, with 7 bases matching TRBD2. Germline CDR1 is SGHTA and CDR2 is FQGNSA. The CDR3 covers 15 residues. The V segment lost 5 bases and the J segment 4 bases; nucleotides outside the gene matches: 8. The CDR3 region has the DNA TGTGCCAGCAGCCCCCAGCGGGACCCTTACAATGAGCAGTTCTTC. This codes for CASSPQRDPYNEQFF.

The CDR3: CASSESTVNQPQHF. DNA of the CDR3: TGCGCCAGCAGTGAGTCAACGGTCAATCAGCCCCAGCATTTT. V usage is TRBV10-2 and J usage is TRBJ1-5; D remains ambiguous. V was clipped by 0 bases and J by 3 bases, with 6 bases between them. This CDR3 has 14 residues. Germline values: CDR1 WSHSY, CDR2 SAAADI.

The genes are TRBV7-9 and TRBJ1-5, with 9 bases aligning to TRBD1. The trim removed 4 bases at V and 8 bases at J, leaving 9 bases unmatched. The V gene's germline CDR1 is SEHNR and CDR2 FQNEAQ (reference sequence). The CDR3 is 15 amino acids. CDR3 residues: CASSWGQGPGEPQHF. The CDR3 nucleotides read TGTGCCAGCAGCTGGGGACAGGGCCCGGGAGAGCCCCAGCATTTT.

This clone was picked up a small number of times. The CDR3 protein is CASSLWTVQPQHF. The DNA for the CDR3 is TGTGCCAGCAGTTTGTGGACAGTTCAGCCCCAGCATTTT. This rearrangement joins TRBV28 to TRBJ1-5; TRBD1 is a possible D gene (6 bases). The germline V gene encodes CDR1 MDHEN and CDR2 SYDVKM. The CDR3 is 13 amino acids. Between the trimmed V and J ends, which lost 3 bases and 6 bases, there was a span of 9 bases. Complete variable domain (other parts from reference TRBV28 and TRBJ1-5): DVKVTQSSRYLVKRTGEKVFLECVQDMDHENMFWYRQDPGLGLRLIYFSYDVKMKEKGDIPEGYSVSREKKERFSLILESASTNQTSMYLCASSLWTVQPQHFGDGTRLSIL.

The gene calls are TRBV9 and TRBJ2-1; the D gene is possibly TRBD2 (5 bases). This CDR3 is 16 amino acids long. Germline CDR1 is SGDLS and CDR2 is YYNGEE. V was shortened by 0 bases and J by 4 bases, with 14 bases between the two germline ends. Here the CDR3 reads CASSVESSWRYNEQFF. CDR3 coding DNA: TGTGCCAGCAGCGTAGAGTCTAGTTGGAGGTACAATGAGCAGTTCTTC.

The chain recombines TRBV5-4 with TRBJ1-1; TRBD1 matches 11 bases. The CDR3 totals 14 residues. The J segment lost 3 bases and the V segment lost 5 bases, leaving 3 bases of the junction unmatched. The V gene's germline CDR1 is SGHNT and CDR2 YYREEE (reference sequence). CDR3: CASRPGQGDTEAFF. The CDR3 region has the DNA TGTGCCAGCAGACCGGGACAGGGGGACACTGAAGCTTTCTTT.

The chain carries TRBV20-1 and TRBJ2-7, with a possible D match to TRBD2 (5 bases). Germline V CDR1 and CDR2: DFQATT, SNEGSKA (reference sequence). This CDR3 region has 11 residues. V lost 1 base and J lost 7, with 8 bases in between. The CDR3 spells CSARGTGEQYF. CDR3 coding DNA: TGCAGTGCTAGAGGGACTGGGGAGCAGTACTTC.

In this sample, this clone turned up a few times. This chain uses TRBV19 with TRBJ2-5; 10 nucleotides align to TRBD2. V was pared by 4 bases and J by 5 bases, with 1 base of the junction left unmatched. There are 13 residues in the CDR3. CDR1 and CDR2 (germline): LNHDA, SQIVND (reference sequence). CDR3 sequence reads: CASSKGLAETQYF. CDR3 coding DNA: TGTGCCAGTAGTAAGGGACTAGCGGAGACCCAGTACTTC.

The gene calls are TRBV4-2 and TRBJ2-1; 7 positions agree with TRBD2. Germline CDR1 and CDR2: LGHNA and YNFKEQ. The length of the CDR3 is 17 residues. V shed 2 bases, J shed 0 bases, and the junction held 7 bases outside the gene matches. The CDR3 DNA sequence: TGTGCCAGCAGCCAACCCCAGGGCGGGAGCTCCTACAATGAGCAGTTCTTC. Its translation: CASSQPQGGSSYNEQFF.

The chain joins TRBV19 to TRBJ2-1; no reliable D call. CDR1 is LNHDA, CDR2 SQIVND, per germline (reference sequence). V lost 6 bases, J lost 9 bases, and 12 bases lay in between. The CDR3 consists of 12 residues. As DNA, the CDR3 is TGTGCCAGTAGACGCCTAGGTAGTGAGCAGTTCTTC. The encoded protein is CASRRLGSEQFF.

Points on this clone: Within the sample, other DNA sequences also encode this same CDR3. The rearrangement joins TRBV18 to TRBJ1-2; D might be TRBD1 (6 bases). Trimming removed 3 bases from V and 6 bases from J, with 14 bases in between. The CDR3 is 14 amino acids. Germline V CDR1 and CDR2: KGHSH, LQKENI. The CDR3 is CASSPTGLRNGYTF. In nucleotides, the CDR3 is TGTGCCAGCTCACCCACAGGGTTGCGAAATGGCTACACCTTC.

This sequence joins TRBV9 and TRBJ2-7, with D possibly being TRBD2 (5 bases). CDR1 SGDLS and CDR2 YYNGEE come from the germline V gene. V lost 4 bases and J 4 bases, leaving 18 bases between the germline ends. This CDR3 is 15 amino acids long. This chain's CDR3 is CASSTSGHTGYEQYF. The CDR3 bases are TGTGCCAGCAGCACCTCAGGTCACACGGGGTACGAGCAGTACTTC. The entire variable domain, with the rest obtained from reference TRBV9 and TRBJ2-7, is as follows: DSGVTQTPKHLITATGQRVTLRCSPRSGDLSVYWYQQSLDQGLQFLIQYYNGEERAKGNILERFSAQQFPDLHSELNLSSLELGDSALYFCASSTSGHTGYEQYFGPGTRLTVT.

This chain links TRBV5-4 with TRBJ1-5; 8 bases line up with TRBD1. CDR1 is SGHNT and CDR2 is YYREEE in the germline V gene (reference sequence). Unmatched junction bases numbered 4, after V lost 4 bases and J lost 4 bases. This CDR3 region has 14 residues. The CDR3 nucleotides are TGTGCCAGCAGCGCCAGGGGGCAAAATCAGCCCCAGCATTTT. Translated, it gives CASSARGQNQPQHF.